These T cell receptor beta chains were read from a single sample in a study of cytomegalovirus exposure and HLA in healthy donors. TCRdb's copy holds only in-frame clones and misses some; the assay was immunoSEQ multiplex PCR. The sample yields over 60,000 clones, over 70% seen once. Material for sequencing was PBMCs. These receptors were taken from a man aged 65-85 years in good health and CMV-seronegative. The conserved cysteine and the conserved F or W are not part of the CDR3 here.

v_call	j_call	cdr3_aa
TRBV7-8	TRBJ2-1	ASSLVRLGDLAGGYEHNEQF
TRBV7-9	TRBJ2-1	ASSLARTGPYNEQF
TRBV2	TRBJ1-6	ASKGESRGSPLH
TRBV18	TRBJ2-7	ASSPPMAGGTLEQY
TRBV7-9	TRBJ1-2	ASSSGQGNYGYT
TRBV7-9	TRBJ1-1	ASSFNRVGAEAF
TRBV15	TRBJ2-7	ATSRLTSGVSYEQY
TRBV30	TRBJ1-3	AWSGTGGGNTIY
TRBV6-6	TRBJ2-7	ASSPGQSGEQY
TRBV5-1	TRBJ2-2	ASSPRTATNTGELF
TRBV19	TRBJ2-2	ASTSGTGWTGELF
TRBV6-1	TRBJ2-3	ASSESRVVSGSTDTQY
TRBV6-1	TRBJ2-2	ASSDNRGTGELF
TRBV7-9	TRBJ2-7	ASSPGDRAGQY
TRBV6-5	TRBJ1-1	ASRPTGTHEAF
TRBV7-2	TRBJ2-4	ASSLGGTGLAKNIQY
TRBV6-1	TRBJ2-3	ASSLGLYTQY
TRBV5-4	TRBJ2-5	ASRAQGTSEGTQY
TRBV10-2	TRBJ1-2	ASRRTGDYGYT
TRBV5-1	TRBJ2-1	ASSLIAGARNEQF
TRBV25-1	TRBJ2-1	ASIRGGSYNEQF
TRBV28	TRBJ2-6	ASKPGQGAPGANVLT
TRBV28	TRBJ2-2	ASRKDRGRQYTGELF
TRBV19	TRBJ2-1	ASSTGRVNEQF
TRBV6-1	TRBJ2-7	ASSVDMTAASYEQY
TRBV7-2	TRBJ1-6	ASSRSEAMALH
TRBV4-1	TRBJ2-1	ASSQDWVSSGSDEQF
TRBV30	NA	AWETSGGSYEQY
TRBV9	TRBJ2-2	ASSVSSPTGGFTGELF
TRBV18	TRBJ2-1	ASSPLASGSSEQF
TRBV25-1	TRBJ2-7	ASSRQVSYEQY
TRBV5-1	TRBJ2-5	ASSSTSGIETQY
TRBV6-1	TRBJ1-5	ASSGDWTGLNQPQH
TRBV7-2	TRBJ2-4	ASSLAGGRNIQY
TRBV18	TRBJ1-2	ASSPDRDYGYT
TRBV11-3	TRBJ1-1	ASSLVSETEAF
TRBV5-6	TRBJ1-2	ASILTGVDNGYT
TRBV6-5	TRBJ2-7	ASSSAGTASYEQY
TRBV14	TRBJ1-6	ASSQTGTGVSPLH
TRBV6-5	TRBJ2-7	ASSYSRQQGYYEQY
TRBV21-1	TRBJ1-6	ASSNRVRGRDSPLH
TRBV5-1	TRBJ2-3	ASSLGGLAGDTDTQY
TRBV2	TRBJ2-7	ASRATTISYEQY
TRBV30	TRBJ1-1	AWNEGALTEAF
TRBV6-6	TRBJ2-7	ASRGVGQGEDEQY
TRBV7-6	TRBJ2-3	ASSPGHSTDTQY
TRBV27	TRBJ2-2	ASPEAGPGELF
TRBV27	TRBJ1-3	ASSLSQGLRGNTIY
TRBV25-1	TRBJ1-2	ASSIGQAGSYT
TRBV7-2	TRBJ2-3	ASSLTYRGGTDTQY
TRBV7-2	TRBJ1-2	ASSAGQGYGYT